This T cell receptor (beta chain) is from a study of beta chain features in type 1 diabetes. The investigators reverse transcribed all of the isolated RNA, so they sequenced expressed TCRB transcripts. Using immunoSEQ multiplex PCR, the repertoire was profiled, and TCRdb retains in-frame clones only, with some absent. The sample shows more than 300,000 clones, 8% of them seen only once. This clone has a handful of counts. Its antigen is as yet unknown. Study observations and caveats: Whatever favoring of shorter templates PCR might show would apply equally to patients and controls.

This TCR derives from a woman under 30 in good health. Input material: central memory CD4+ T cells from blood.

Here the CDR3 DNA reads TGTGCCAGCAGCTTCCAGCGCCCAGATACGCAGTATTTT. Protein: CASSFQRPDTQYF. The rearrangement uses TRBV5-4 and TRBJ2-3; D uncertain. The CDR3 consists of 13 residues. Trimming cost V 2 bases and J 4 bases, with 8 bases left between them. CDR1 SGHNT and CDR2 YYREEE come from the germline V gene (reference sequence).